This TCR beta chain was recovered during a study of human thymus T cells. Study-wide results and limits: V and J genes seemed to be used with bias in thymic and blood repertoires.

Donors consisted of healthy Finnish infants (having corrective surgery for congenital heart defects). This clone has just a few counts. Antigen specificity is unknown. TCRdb's table, derived via immunoSEQ multiplex PCR, lists solely in-frame clones and lacks some. The table lists approximately 46,000 clones, 95% of them singletons. The TCR sequence derives from a girl under two years old with a congenital heart defect but otherwise immunologically healthy. Sequenced sample: blood.

CDR3 coding DNA: TGTGCCAGCATGGAAGCGGGAGAAAAGACCCAGTACTTC. It translates to CASMEAGEKTQYF. V usage is TRBV7-9 and J usage is TRBJ2-5; 8 nucleotides align to TRBD2. The ends lost 7 bases at V and 6 bases at J; junction bases unmatched: 7. Germline V gene data show CDR1 as SEHNR and CDR2 as FQNEAQ (reference sequence). There are 13 residues in the CDR3.